The rows below give T cell receptor beta chains drawn from one sample of a study of OX40 agonist ivuxolimab in advanced cancers. The method was immunoSEQ multiplex PCR; TCRdb's version includes in-frame clones alone and lacks a portion of them. This table has tens of thousands of clones, around 87% appearing once. The sequences come from CD4+ or CD8+ T cells sorted from blood, collected in a trial of the OX40 agonist ivuxolimab. These TCRs come from an adult with an advanced solid tumor such as melanoma, head and neck, liver or kidney cancer. The CDR3 runs from the conserved cysteine through the conserved F or W.

j_gene,v_gene,CDR3aa
NA,TRBV10-3,CAISDIRGVLSYEQYF
TRBJ2-5,TRBV7-3,CASSLTFGEETQYF
TRBJ2-1,TRBV10-3,CAIHKERSSYNEQFF
TRBJ2-7,TRBV18,CASSVLLREEQYF
TRBJ2-5,TRBV7-8,CASSPRGNAGRETQYF
TRBJ2-1,TRBV7-3,CASSPSRGLINEQFF
TRBJ1-1,TRBV27,CASRGGRRLNTEAFF
TRBJ2-7,TRBV30,CAWSVKLDEQYF
TRBJ2-7,TRBV7-2,CASSLAREAYEQYF
TRBJ2-4,TRBV5-1,CASSPPTGGTKNIQYF